Below are 21 T cell receptor beta chains sequenced from a single sample in a study of T cell responses to AZD1222 COVID-19 vaccine. TCRdb's copy holds only in-frame clones and misses some; the assay was immunoSEQ multiplex PCR. The sample has 95,000 to 110,000 clones; approximately 88% are singletons. The starting material was peripheral blood, obtained on day 0 of AZD1222 vaccination. These receptors were collected from an adult in good health.

The chain employs TRBV7-8 and TRBJ2-6; 8 nucleotides align to TRBD1. CDR1 SGHVS and CDR2 FQNEAQ come from the germline V gene. Trimming at V came to 8 bases and at J to 1 base, leaving 10 bases not matched to a gene. The CDR3 length is 17 residues. CDR3 DNA sequence: TGTGCCAGCGCCCGGGGGACAGGCGGGTCTGGGGCCAACGTCCTGACTTTC. As protein: CASARGTGGSGANVLTF.

V gene TRBV4-3 combines with J gene TRBJ1-1; D call uncertain. The CDR3 is made up of 16 amino acids. Trimming removed 1 base from V and 0 bases from J, with 12 bases in between. CDR1 is LGHNA, CDR2 YSLEER, per germline. In nucleotides, the CDR3 is TGCGCCAGCAGCCAAGGTGCCGGCAACATGAACACTGAAGCTTTCTTT. This translates into CASSQGAGNMNTEAFF.

The chain carries TRBV11-3 and TRBJ2-2, with D possibly being TRBD1 or TRBD2 (5 bases each). This CDR3 has 15 residues. The V end was cut by 0 bases, the J end by 2 bases, with 7 bases between. The germline gives CDR1 SGHNT, CDR2 YENEEA. The CDR3 is CASSLEGTNTGELFF. Written as DNA, the CDR3 is TGTGCCAGCAGCTTAGAAGGGACCAACACCGGGGAGCTGTTTTTT.

The chain links TRBV15 to TRBJ2-5; tentatively, D is TRBD2 (6 bases). The CDR3 totals 15 residues. CDR1 LNHNV and CDR2 YYDKDF come from the germline V gene (reference sequence). V was cut by 3 bases and J by 5 bases, with 16 bases left in between. In DNA, the CDR3 is TGTGCCACCAGCAGTGTCAGGGAGGTTGGCGAGACCCAGTACTTC. This translates into CATSSVREVGETQYF.

The V call is TRBV27, the J call TRBJ1-5, with 9 bases aligning to TRBD1. V trimming: 6 bases; J trimming: 6 bases; junction bases outside the gene matches: 9. The CDR3 has 15 residues. The germline V gene encodes CDR1 MNHEY and CDR2 SMNVEV (reference sequence). The chain's CDR3 is CASSPTGGGFQPQHF. The CDR3 nucleotides read TGTGCCAGCAGCCCCACAGGGGGCGGATTTCAGCCCCAGCATTTT.

This clone has only one observation. The chain uses TRBV6-5 and TRBJ2-7, with 9 bases that match TRBD1. CDR1 MNHEY and CDR2 SVGAGI come from the germline V gene. V was clipped by 5 bases and J by 3 bases; unmatched bases: 5. The CDR3 extends over 14 amino acids. CDR3 bases: TGTGCCAGCAGTACCCGGGACAGGGTCTACGAGCAGTACTTC. Its translation: CASSTRDRVYEQYF.

J is TRBJ1-1 and V is TRBV24-1, with D possibly TRBD1 on 6 matching bases. The CDR3 spans 13 residues. Germline CDR1 is KGHDR and CDR2 is SFDVKD. Trimming removed 7 bases from V and 1 base from J, with 9 bases in between. CDR3 coding DNA: TGTGCCACCAGGGGGGCCGGGAACACTGAAGCTTTCTTT. The encoded protein is CATRGAGNTEAFF.

The chain links TRBV6-5 to TRBJ1-6, with a weak D call TRBD1 (6 bases). The CDR3 spans 12 residues. CDR1 MNHEY and CDR2 SVGAGI come from the germline V gene. The V end was cut by 7 bases, the J end by 15 bases, with 16 bases between. The DNA for the CDR3 is TGTGCCAGCACCTCGGTAGAGGGGGACCTCCACTTT. The encoded protein is CASTSVEGDLHF.

V usage is TRBV6-4 and J usage is TRBJ2-3; no clear D gene. This CDR3 contains 12 residues. CDR1 and CDR2 from the germline V gene are MRHNA and SNTAGT. The V end was cut by 2 bases, the J end by 0 bases, with 0 bases between. The CDR3 DNA sequence: TGTGCCAGCAGTGACAGCACAGATACGCAGTATTTT. It is translated as CASSDSTDTQYF.

The chain joins TRBV21-1 to TRBJ2-7; the table names TRBD2, a call not compared with the DNA. TRBV21-1 is recorded as a pseudogene. CDR3 size: 15 residues. The DNA for the CDR3 is TGTGCCAGCAGCGAACCTAGCGGTGAACAGCACGAGCAGTACTTC. This gives the protein CASSEPSGEQHEQYF.

The rearrangement links TRBV18 to TRBJ2-1, with 13 bases that match TRBD2. The CDR3 has 15 amino acids. The J segment lost 5 bases and the V segment lost 6 bases, leaving 4 bases of the junction unmatched. Looked up from germline, CDR1 is KGHSH and CDR2 is LQKENI. The CDR3 loop is CASSPGTSGNNEQFF. The CDR3 nucleotides are TGTGCCAGCTCCCCTGGGACTAGCGGGAACAATGAGCAGTTCTTC.

This CDR3 is CASTPSGIHNYEQYF. DNA of the CDR3: TGTGCCAGCACACCCTCAGGGATCCACAACTACGAGCAGTACTTC. This sequence joins TRBV6-5 and TRBJ2-7; D may be TRBD1 (5 bases). The germline CDR1 and CDR2 sequences are MNHEY and SVGAGI. The CDR3 length is 15 residues. With 7 bases removed from V and 3 bases from J, the gap between germline ends came to 19 bases.

About this clone itself: Within the sample, other DNA sequences also encode this same CDR3. The chain joins TRBV7-9 to TRBJ1-2; tentatively, D is TRBD1 (6 bases). The CDR3 spans 14 residues. CDR1 and CDR2 (germline): SEHNR, FQNEAQ (reference sequence). Trimming left V 2 bases short and J 2 bases short, with 9 bases between. For the CDR3, the DNA is TGTGCCAGCAGCTTATCCCAGGGGAACTATGGCTACACCTTC. It codes for CASSLSQGNYGYTF.

The rearrangement uses TRBV7-2 and TRBJ1-2; 12 bases line up with TRBD1. The CDR3 totals 15 residues. Germline CDR1 SGHTA, CDR2 FQGNSA. With V trimmed by 2 bases and J by 13 bases, 11 bases remained unmatched. The CDR3 DNA is TGTGCCAGCAGCTTATCGGAGGGGACAGGGGGCGCGGGCACCTTC. Its protein is CASSLSEGTGGAGTF.

The chain has TRBV19 and TRBJ1-1; unclear D gene. V was pared by 4 bases and J by 0 bases, with 12 bases between. Germline CDR1 reads LNHDA; CDR2 reads SQIVND (reference sequence). The CDR3 is made up of 15 amino acids. For the CDR3, the DNA is TGTGCCAGTAGTAAGGACCGAATTATGAACACTGAAGCTTTCTTT. It yields the protein CASSKDRIMNTEAFF.

V and J are TRBV2 and TRBJ2-7; no reliable D call. CDR1 and CDR2 from the germline V gene are SNHLY and FYNNEI. V was trimmed by 5 bases and J by 4 bases, leaving 6 bases between them. The CDR3 spans 11 residues. CDR3 sequence reads: CASSQNYEQYF. The CDR3 region has the DNA TGTGCCAGCAGTCAGAATTACGAGCAGTACTTC.

This clone is a singleton in its sample. The chain recombines TRBV11-3 with TRBJ2-1; tentative D call: TRBD1 (7 bases). The CDR3 is 15 residues long. Germline lookup yields CDR1 SGHNT and CDR2 YENEEA. V lost 1 base and J lost 5, with 12 bases in between. The CDR3 DNA sequence: TGTGCCAGCAGCTTAGGCCCAGGGGGGCACAATGAGCAGTTCTTC. It specifies CASSLGPGGHNEQFF.

The J gene is TRBJ1-1, the V gene TRBV3-1 (or the pseudogene TRBV3-2), with 9 bases that match TRBD1. Germline V gives CDR1 LGHDT, CDR2 YNNKEL (reference sequence). The CDR3 sequence is 16 residues long. The ends lost 5 bases at V and 2 bases at J; junction bases unmatched: 9. The CDR3 nucleotides are TGTGCCAGCAGCTCCCGGGACAGGGTGACCAACACTGAAGCTTTCTTT. Translated: CASSSRDRVTNTEAFF.

The V and J genes are TRBV10-3 and TRBJ1-1; D may be TRBD1 (5 bases). With 2 bases removed from V and 1 base from J, the gap between germline ends came to 14 bases. Per germline, CDR1 ENHRY and CDR2 SYGVKD. This CDR3 is 16 amino acids long. The CDR3 DNA reads as TGTGCCATCAGTGAGATCGCAGCCACAGGGAACACTGAAGCTTTCTTT. It specifies CAISEIAATGNTEAFF.

This rearrangement joins TRBV27 to TRBJ2-7; D might be TRBD2 (5 bases). CDR1 and CDR2 from the germline V gene are MNHEY and SMNVEV (reference sequence). The CDR3 is 15 residues long. Trimming removed 7 bases from V and 3 bases from J, with 19 bases in between. The CDR3 bases are TGTGCCAGCACTCCAAGGGCGGGCGAATTCTACGAGCAGTACTTC. This translates into CASTPRAGEFYEQYF.

The gene calls are TRBV18 and TRBJ1-4; possible D gene TRBD1, 6 bases. V shed 5 bases and J shed 4 bases, with 14 bases lying between them. CDR3 length: 15 amino acids. Per germline, CDR1 KGHSH and CDR2 LQKENI. Here the CDR3 reads CASSTMTGFNEKLFF. The CDR3 DNA sequence: TGTGCCAGCTCAACAATGACAGGTTTTAATGAAAAACTGTTTTTT.